This T cell receptor beta chain appears in the sequencing data of a study of beta chain features in type 1 diabetes. Whole-study results and caveats: For type 1 diabetes patients, VDJ junctions showed fewer insertions and more deletions.

Trimming left V 1 base short and J 5 bases short, with 6 bases between. Germline-derived CDR1 and CDR2 are SGHRS and YFSETQ. The CDR3 is 12 residues long. This clone turned up a few times. Its antigen is unidentified. Since all of the isolated RNA was reverse transcribed, expressed TCRB transcripts were what got sequenced. The data were produced by immunoSEQ multiplex PCR, yet TCRdb's version contains in-frame clones alone and is incomplete. The repertoire holds some 220,000 clones, with under 13% as singletons. What was sequenced was central memory CD4+ T cells from blood. This chain links TRBV5-1 with TRBJ1-2; D unresolved. This TCR came from a young man in good health. In DNA form, the CDR3 reads TGCGCCAGCAGCTTGTCTGGGTATGGCTACACCTTC. Amino acid sequence: CASSLSGYGYTF.